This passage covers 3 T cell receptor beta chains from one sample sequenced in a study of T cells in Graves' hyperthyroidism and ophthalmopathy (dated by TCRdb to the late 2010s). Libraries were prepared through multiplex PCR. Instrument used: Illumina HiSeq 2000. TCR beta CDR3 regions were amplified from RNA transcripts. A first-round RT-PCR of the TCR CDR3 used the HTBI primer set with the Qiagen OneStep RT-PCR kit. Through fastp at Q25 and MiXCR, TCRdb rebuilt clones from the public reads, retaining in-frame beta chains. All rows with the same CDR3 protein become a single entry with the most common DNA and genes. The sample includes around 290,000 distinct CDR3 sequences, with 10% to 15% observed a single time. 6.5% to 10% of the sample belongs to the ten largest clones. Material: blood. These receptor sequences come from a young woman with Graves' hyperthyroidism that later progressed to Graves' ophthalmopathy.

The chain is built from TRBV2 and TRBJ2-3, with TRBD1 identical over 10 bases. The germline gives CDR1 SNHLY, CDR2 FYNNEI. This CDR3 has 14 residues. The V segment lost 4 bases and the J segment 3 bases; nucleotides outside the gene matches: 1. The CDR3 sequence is CASSGDRGTDTQYF. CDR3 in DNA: TGTGCCAGCAGTGGGGACAGGGGTACAGATACGCAGTATTTT.

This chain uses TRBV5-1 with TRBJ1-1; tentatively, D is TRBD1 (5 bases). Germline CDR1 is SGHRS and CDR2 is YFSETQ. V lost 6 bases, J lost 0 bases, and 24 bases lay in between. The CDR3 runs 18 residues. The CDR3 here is CASIRGTGSGGMNTEAFF. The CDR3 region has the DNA TGCGCCAGCATTCGGGGGACGGGCTCTGGGGGTATGAACACTGAAGCTTTCTTT.

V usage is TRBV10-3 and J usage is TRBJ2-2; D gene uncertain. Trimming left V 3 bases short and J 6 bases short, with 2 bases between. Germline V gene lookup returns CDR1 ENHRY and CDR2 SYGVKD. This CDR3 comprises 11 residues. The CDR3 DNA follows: TGTGCCATCAGTGATCCCGGGGAGCTGTTTTTT. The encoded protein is CAISDPGELFF.